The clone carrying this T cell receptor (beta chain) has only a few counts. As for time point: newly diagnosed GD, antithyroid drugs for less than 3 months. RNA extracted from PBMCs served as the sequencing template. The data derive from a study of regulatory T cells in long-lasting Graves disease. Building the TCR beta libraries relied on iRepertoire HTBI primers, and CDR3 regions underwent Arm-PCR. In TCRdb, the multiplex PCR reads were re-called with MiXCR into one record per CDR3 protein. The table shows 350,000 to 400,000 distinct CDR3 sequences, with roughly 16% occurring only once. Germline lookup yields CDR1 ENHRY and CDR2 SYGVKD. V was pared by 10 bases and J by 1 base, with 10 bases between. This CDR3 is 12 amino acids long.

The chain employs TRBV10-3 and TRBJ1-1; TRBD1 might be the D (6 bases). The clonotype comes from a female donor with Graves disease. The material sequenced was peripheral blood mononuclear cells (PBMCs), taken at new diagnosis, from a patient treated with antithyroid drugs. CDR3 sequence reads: CATQQGNTEAFF. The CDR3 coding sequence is TGTGCCACCCAACAGGGGAACACTGAAGCTTTCTTT.